This T cell receptor (beta chain) emerged from a study of cytomegalovirus exposure and HLA in healthy donors. Researchers ran the PCR with 60 Vbeta and 13 Jbeta primers. Measured with immunoSEQ multiplex PCR; TCRdb has only the in-frame clones, and not every one. Among 80,000 to 100,000 clones, roughly four fifths were seen once, and the ten largest hold 10%. Germline CDR1 and CDR2: MNHNS and SASEGT. The ends lost 8 bases at V and 1 base at J; junction bases unmatched: 12. CDR3 length: 16 amino acids. The rearrangement uses TRBV6-1 and TRBJ2-3, with 7 positions matching TRBD2. The specimen sequenced was PBMCs. This receptor was taken from a human donor in good health. The CDR3 region has the DNA TGTGCCAGCCGTGGCCGGGGCCTAGCGGGCACAGATACGCAGTATTTT. Translated: CASRGRGLAGTDTQYF.